A selection of T cell receptor beta chains follows, all from one sample in a study of CD8+ T cells in alopecia areata. Profiled with immunoSEQ multiplex PCR; TCRdb holds only in-frame clones, not every one. The sample shows fewer than 350,000 clones, roughly 64% of them seen only once. Sequenced material: CD4+ T cells sorted from blood, taken at week 24, from a patient treated with tofacitinib. These TCRs come from a human donor with alopecia areata. CDR3s include the opening cysteine and the closing phenylalanine or tryptophan. Fields, in order: J gene, V gene, clone size, D gene, CDR3 protein, CDR3 DNA. A D gene is named only where the DNA matches it firmly. Clone sizes are given selectively: once, few, many, or a class where the clone is expanded.

TRBJ1-1	TRBV5-1	NA	NA	CASSHDGRTEAFF	TGCGCCAGCAGCCATGATGGCCGCACTGAAGCTTTCTTT
TRBJ2-3	TRBV11-2	many	TRBD2	CASSPRGRASTDTQYF	TGTGCCAGCAGCCCGCGGGGGAGAGCTAGCACAGATACGCAGTATTTT
TRBJ1-6	TRBV11-1	NA	NA	CASSLLDSASSSPLHF	TGTGCCAGCAGCTTACTGGACAGCGCTAGCTCTTCACCCCTCCACTTT
TRBJ2-7	TRBV6-5	NA	NA	CASSPPGPHYEQYF	TGTGCCAGCAGTCCCCCGGGACCTCACTACGAGCAGTACTTC
TRBJ2-1	TRBV7-2	once	NA	CASSPRGTGLGQFF	TGTGCCAGCAGCCCCAGGGGAACTGGTTTGGGGCAGTTCTTC
TRBJ2-5	TRBV15	NA	TRBD1	CATGQRETQYF	TGTGCCACGGGACAGCGAGAGACCCAGTACTTC
TRBJ1-5	TRBV6-5	NA	NA	CASSYSSGNSNQPQHF	TGTGCCAGCAGTTACTCTTCTGGGAATAGCAATCAGCCCCAGCATTTT
TRBJ2-5	TRBV7-8	NA	NA	CASGWQETQYF	TGTGCCAGCGGGTGGCAAGAGACCCAGTACTTC
TRBJ2-3	TRBV9	once	TRBD2	CASSLSGPSTDTQYF	TGTGCCAGCAGCCTTAGCGGGCCTAGCACAGATACGCAGTATTTT
TRBJ2-7	TRBV7-2	NA	TRBD1	CASSYIDRGFGEQYF	TGTGCCAGCAGCTATATCGACAGGGGATTCGGGGAGCAGTACTTC
TRBJ2-7	TRBV27	NA	TRBD1	CASSLPGQGIYEQYF	TGTGCCAGCAGTTTACCTGGACAGGGTATCTACGAGCAGTACTTC
TRBJ1-2	TRBV30	few	TRBD1	CAWNRQGVVGYTF	TGTGCCTGGAATAGACAGGGCGTTGTTGGCTACACCTTC
TRBJ1-3	TRBV30	NA	NA	CAWSVGVGNTIYF	TGTGCCTGGAGTGTAGGGGTTGGAAACACCATATATTTT
TRBJ1-2	TRBV7-6	few	TRBD1	CASSRTGRAGYTF	TGTGCCAGCAGCCGGACAGGGCGGGCTGGCTACACCTTC
TRBJ2-5	TRBV7-2	once	NA	CASSLAPSGQTQYF	TGTGCCAGCAGCTTAGCACCCAGCGGGCAGACCCAGTACTTC
TRBJ1-5	TRBV5-1	NA	NA	CASSRDSNQPQHF	TGCGCCAGCAGCCGGGACAGCAATCAGCCCCAGCATTTT
TRBJ2-3	TRBV7-2	NA	TRBD2	CASSLGLLAGGRTDTQYF	TGTGCCAGCAGCTTAGGGCTACTAGCGGGGGGACGCACAGATACGCAGTATTTT
TRBJ2-5	TRBV18	NA	NA	CASSLSGQETQYF	TGTGCCAGCTCACTTTCCGGGCAAGAGACCCAGTACTTC
TRBJ2-3	TRBV7-2	few	TRBD1	CASSVGQGADTQYF	TGTGCCAGCAGTGTGGGACAGGGCGCAGATACGCAGTATTTT
TRBJ1-2	TRBV4-2	few	TRBD1	CASSQPGQGRMGGYTF	TGTGCCAGCAGCCAACCTGGACAGGGAAGGATGGGCGGCTACACCTTC
TRBJ2-3	TRBV30	once	TRBD2	CAWRVALTSGSDTQYF	TGTGCCTGGAGGGTCGCCTTAACTAGCGGTTCAGATACGCAGTATTTT
TRBJ2-2	TRBV4-1	NA	NA	CASSHAPRQGNTGELFF	TGCGCCAGCAGCCATGCCCCCCGGCAGGGGAACACCGGGGAGCTGTTTTTT
TRBJ1-1	TRBV6-5	NA	TRBD1	CASSTTGAEAFF	TGTGCCAGCAGCACCACAGGGGCTGAAGCTTTCTTT
TRBJ2-3	TRBV7-9	NA	NA	CASSLADTQYF	TGTGCCAGCAGCTTGGCAGATACGCAGTATTTT
TRBJ2-6	TRBV30	NA	NA	CAWSVGSGTPVLTF	TGTGCCTGGAGTGTAGGTTCCGGGACACCGGTCCTGACTTTC
TRBJ2-7	TRBV30	NA	TRBD1	CAWLRTGSYEQYF	TGTGCCTGGCTACGGACAGGGTCCTACGAGCAGTACTTC
TRBJ2-5	TRBV29-1	few	NA	CSVDQQETQYF	TGCAGCGTTGACCAGCAAGAGACCCAGTACTTC
TRBJ1-6	TRBV19	few	NA	CASWIGQVNSPLHF	TGTGCCAGCTGGATTGGGCAGGTTAATTCACCCCTCCACTTT
TRBJ2-7	TRBV6-5	NA	NA	CASMLDMSLSYEQYF	TGTGCCAGCATGTTGGACATGTCACTCTCCTACGAGCAGTACTTC
TRBJ2-7	TRBV2	NA	NA	CASRLLANHEQYF	TGTGCCAGCAGACTACTAGCTAACCACGAGCAGTACTTC
TRBJ2-3	TRBV5-5	NA	TRBD2	CASSLGGLVTDTQYF	TGTGCCAGCAGCTTGGGAGGACTAGTTACAGATACGCAGTATTTT
TRBJ1-2	TRBV5-6	NA	TRBD1	CASSPDRASYTF	TGTGCCAGCAGTCCAGACAGGGCCAGCTACACCTTC
TRBJ1-6	TRBV5-1	NA	TRBD1	CASRMGQNSPLHF	TGCGCCAGCAGGATGGGACAGAATTCACCCCTCCACTTT
TRBJ2-6	TRBV15	NA	NA	CATSQTSGVLTF	TGTGCCACCAGCCAGACCTCAGGGGTCCTGACTTTC
TRBJ2-7	TRBV30	once	NA	CAWSPRAQPIYEQYF	TGTGCCTGGAGTCCACGTGCACAGCCGATCTACGAGCAGTACTTC
TRBJ1-2	TRBV30	NA	NA	CAWSRREKTPSHPGGYTF	TGTGCCTGGAGTCGTCGGGAAAAGACCCCCTCCCACCCGGGGGGCTACACCTTC